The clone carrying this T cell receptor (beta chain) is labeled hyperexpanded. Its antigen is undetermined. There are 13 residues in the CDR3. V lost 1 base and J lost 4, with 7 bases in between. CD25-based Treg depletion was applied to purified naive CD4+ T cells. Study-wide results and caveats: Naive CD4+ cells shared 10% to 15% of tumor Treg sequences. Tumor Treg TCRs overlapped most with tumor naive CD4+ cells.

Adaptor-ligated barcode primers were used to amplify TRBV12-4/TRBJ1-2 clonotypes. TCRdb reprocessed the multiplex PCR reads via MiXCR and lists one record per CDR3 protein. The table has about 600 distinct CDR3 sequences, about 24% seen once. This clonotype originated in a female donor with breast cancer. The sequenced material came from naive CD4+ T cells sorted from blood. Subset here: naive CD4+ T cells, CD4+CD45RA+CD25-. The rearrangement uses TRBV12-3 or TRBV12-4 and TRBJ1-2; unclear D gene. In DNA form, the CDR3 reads TGTGCCAGCAGTTTAGAACAGACCTATGGCTACACCTTC. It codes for CASSLEQTYGYTF.